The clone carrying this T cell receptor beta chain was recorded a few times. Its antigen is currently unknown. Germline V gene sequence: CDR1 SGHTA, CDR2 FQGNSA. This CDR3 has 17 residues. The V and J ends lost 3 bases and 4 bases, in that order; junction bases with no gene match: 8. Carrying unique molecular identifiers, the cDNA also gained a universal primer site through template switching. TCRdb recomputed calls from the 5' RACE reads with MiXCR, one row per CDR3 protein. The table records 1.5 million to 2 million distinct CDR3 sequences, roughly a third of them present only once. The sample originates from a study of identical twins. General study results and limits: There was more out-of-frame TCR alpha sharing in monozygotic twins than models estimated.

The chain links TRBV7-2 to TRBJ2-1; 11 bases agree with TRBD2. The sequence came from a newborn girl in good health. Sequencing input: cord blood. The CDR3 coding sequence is TGTGCCAGCAGCTTTAGGGAAAGGACTAGCGGGTACAATGAGCAGTTCTTC. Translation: CASSFRERTSGYNEQFF.